The entry below describes one T cell receptor (beta chain). This specimen comes from a study of blood T cell repertoires in COVID-19. The wider study: Researchers got acute and convalescent COVID-19 samples from the United States, Italy and Spain. Sources were T cells, B-cell-depleted T cells, or PBMCs; the material itself was cDNA or gDNA.

J lost 10 bases, V lost 0 bases, and 17 bases had no gene match. The length of the CDR3 is 18 residues. The V gene's germline CDR1 is LGHNA and CDR2 YSLEER. In the original processing: Reference gene primer amplification yielded estimated nucleated cell counts. The method was immunoSEQ multiplex PCR; TCRdb's version includes in-frame clones alone and lacks a portion of them. That table furnishes V, J and clone size, whereas the DNA furnished D and trimming. The repertoire holds 270,000 or so clones, with around 81% as singletons. The specimen sequenced was peripheral blood. The rearrangement joins TRBV4-3 to TRBJ2-1; 8 bases fit TRBD1. This TCR derives from an older woman with active or convalescent COVID-19. DNA for the CDR3: TGCGCCAGCAGCCAAGATATAGCGTCGGTGCAGGGGGCCGAGGAGCAGTTCTTC. This codes for CASSQDIASVQGAEEQFF.